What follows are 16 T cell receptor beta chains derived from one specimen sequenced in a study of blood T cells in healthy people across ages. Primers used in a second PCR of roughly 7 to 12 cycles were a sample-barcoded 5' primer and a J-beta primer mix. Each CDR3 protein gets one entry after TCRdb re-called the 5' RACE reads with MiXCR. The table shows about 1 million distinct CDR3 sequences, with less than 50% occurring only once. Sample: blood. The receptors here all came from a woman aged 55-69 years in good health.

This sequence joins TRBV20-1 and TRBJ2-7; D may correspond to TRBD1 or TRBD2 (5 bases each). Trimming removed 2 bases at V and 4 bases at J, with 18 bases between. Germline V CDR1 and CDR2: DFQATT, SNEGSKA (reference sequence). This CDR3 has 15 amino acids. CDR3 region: CSARPPRGEGYEQYF. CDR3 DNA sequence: TGCAGTGCTAGACCACCTAGGGGCGAGGGATACGAGCAGTACTTC.

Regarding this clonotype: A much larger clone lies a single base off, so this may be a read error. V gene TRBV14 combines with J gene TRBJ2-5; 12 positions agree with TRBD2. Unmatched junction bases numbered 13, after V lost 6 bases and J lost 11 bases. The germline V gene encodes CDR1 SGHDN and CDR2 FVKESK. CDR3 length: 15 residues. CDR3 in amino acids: CASSPLAGGWDEQYF. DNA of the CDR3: TGTGCCAGCAGTCCCCTAGCGGGGGGGTGGGATGAGCAGTACTTC. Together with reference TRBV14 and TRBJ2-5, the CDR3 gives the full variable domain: EAGVTQFPSHSVIEKGQTVTLRCDPISGHDNLYWYRRVMGKEIKFLLHFVKESKQDESGMPNNRFLAERTGGTYSTLKVQPAELEDSGVYFCASSPLAGGWDEQYFGPGTRLLVL.

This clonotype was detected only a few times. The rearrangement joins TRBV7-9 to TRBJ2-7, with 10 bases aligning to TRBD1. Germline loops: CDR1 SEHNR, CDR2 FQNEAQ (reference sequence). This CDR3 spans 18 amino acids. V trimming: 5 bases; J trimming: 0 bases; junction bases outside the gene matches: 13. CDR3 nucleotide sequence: TGTGCCAGCAGCCCCGGGACAGGGGTAATTGCTAGCTCCTACGAGCAGTACTTC. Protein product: CASSPGTGVIASSYEQYF.

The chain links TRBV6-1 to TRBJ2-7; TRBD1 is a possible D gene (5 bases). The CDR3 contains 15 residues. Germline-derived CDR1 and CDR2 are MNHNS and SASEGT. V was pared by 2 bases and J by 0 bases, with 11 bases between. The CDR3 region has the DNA TGTGCCAGCAGTGAAATAGGACAACTCTCCTACGAGCAGTACTTC. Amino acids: CASSEIGQLSYEQYF.

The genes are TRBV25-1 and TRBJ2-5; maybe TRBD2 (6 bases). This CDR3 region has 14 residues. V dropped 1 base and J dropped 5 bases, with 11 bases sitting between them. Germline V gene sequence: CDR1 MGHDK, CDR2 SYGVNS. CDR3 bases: TGTGCCAGCAGTGAATTAGGAGGGTTGGAGACCCAGTACTTC. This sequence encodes CASSELGGLETQYF.

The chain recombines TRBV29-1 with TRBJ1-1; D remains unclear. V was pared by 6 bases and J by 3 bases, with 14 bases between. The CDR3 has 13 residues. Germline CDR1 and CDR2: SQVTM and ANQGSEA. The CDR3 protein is CSVYGPGDTEAFF. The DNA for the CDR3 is TGCAGCGTCTACGGCCCGGGAGACACTGAAGCTTTCTTT.

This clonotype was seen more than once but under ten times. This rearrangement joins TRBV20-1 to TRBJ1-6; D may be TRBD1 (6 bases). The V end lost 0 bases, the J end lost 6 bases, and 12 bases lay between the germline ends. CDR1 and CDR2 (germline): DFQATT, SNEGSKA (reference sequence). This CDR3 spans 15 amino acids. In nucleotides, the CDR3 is TGCAGTGCTAGAGATCGAAACAGGGTTAATTCACCCCTCCACTTT. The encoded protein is CSARDRNRVNSPLHF.

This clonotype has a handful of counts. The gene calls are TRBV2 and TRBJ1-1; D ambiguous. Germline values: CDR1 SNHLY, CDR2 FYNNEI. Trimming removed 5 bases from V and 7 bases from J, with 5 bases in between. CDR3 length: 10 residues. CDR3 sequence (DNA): TGTGCCAGCAGTCTTGGTGAAGCTTTCTTT. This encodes CASSLGEAFF.

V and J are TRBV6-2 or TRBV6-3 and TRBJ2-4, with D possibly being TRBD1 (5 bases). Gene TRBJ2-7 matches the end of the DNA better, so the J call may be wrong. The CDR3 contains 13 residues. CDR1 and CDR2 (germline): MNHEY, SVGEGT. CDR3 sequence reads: CASSSEQGDEQYF. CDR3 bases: TGTGCCAGCAGTTCCGAACAAGGGGACGAGCAGTACTTC.

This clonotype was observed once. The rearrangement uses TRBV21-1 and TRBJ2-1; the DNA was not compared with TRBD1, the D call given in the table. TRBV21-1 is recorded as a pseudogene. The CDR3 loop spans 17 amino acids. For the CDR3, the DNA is TGTGCCAGCAGCAAAGTTGAAGGCGCAGGGGGGAACAATGAGCAGTTCTTC. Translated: CASSKVEGAGGNNEQFF.

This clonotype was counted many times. The CDR3 spells CASSPTGGGANVLTF. In nucleotides, the CDR3 is TGTGCCAGCAGCCCCACAGGGGGCGGGGCCAACGTCCTGACTTTC. This chain links TRBV5-6 with TRBJ2-6; 9 bases fit TRBD1. V trimming: 4 bases; J trimming: 4 bases; junction bases outside the gene matches: 3. The germline V gene has CDR1 SGHDT and CDR2 YYEEEE. This CDR3 is built from 15 residues.

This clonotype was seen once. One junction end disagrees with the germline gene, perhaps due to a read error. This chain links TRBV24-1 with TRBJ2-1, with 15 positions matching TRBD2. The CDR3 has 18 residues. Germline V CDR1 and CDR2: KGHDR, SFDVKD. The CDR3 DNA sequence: TGTGCCACCAGTGACCCTGGACTAGCGGGAGGGCAATACAATGGGCAGTTCTTC. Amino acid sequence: CATSDPGLAGGQYNGQFF.

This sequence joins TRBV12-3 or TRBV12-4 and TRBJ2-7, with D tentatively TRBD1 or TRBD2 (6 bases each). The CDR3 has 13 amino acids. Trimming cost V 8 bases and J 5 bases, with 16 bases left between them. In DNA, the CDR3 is TGTGCCAGCGCTGAGGGGGGACGGAACGAGCAGTACTTC. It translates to CASAEGGRNEQYF.

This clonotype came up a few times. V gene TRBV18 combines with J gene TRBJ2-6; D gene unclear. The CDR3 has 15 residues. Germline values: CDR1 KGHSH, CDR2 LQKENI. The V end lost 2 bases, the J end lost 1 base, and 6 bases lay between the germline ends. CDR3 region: CASSPIISGANVLTF. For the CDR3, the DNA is TGTGCCAGCTCACCAATAATTTCTGGGGCCAACGTCCTGACTTTC.

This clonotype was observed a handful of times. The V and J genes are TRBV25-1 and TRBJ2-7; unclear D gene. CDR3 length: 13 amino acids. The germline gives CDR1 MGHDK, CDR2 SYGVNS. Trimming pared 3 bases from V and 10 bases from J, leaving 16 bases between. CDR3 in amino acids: CASSDLGGYHQYF. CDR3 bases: TGTGCCAGCAGTGATTTGGGCGGCTATCATCAGTACTTC.

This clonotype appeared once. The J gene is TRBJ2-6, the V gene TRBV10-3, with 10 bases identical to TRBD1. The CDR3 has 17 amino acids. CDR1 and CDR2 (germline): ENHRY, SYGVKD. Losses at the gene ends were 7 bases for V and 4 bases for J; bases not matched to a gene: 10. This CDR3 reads CAIKDRGRGEGANVLTF. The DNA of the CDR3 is TGTGCCATCAAAGACAGGGGGCGCGGGGAAGGGGCCAACGTCCTGACTTTC.